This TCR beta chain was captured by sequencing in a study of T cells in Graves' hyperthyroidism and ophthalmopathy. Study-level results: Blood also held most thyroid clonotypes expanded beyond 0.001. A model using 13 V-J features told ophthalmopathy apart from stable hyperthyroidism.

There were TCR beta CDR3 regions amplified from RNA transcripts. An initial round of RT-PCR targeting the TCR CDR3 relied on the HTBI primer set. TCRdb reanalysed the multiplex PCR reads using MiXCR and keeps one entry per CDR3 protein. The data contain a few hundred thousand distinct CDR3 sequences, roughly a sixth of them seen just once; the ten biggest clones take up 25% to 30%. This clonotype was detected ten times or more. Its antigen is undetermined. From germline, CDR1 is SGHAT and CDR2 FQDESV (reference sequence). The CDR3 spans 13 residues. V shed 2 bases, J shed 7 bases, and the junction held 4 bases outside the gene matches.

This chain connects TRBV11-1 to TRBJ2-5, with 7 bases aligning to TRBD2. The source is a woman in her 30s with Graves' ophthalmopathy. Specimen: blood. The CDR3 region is CASSLPGRGTQYF. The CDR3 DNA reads TGTGCCAGCAGCTTACCGGGGAGGGGGACCCAGTACTTC.